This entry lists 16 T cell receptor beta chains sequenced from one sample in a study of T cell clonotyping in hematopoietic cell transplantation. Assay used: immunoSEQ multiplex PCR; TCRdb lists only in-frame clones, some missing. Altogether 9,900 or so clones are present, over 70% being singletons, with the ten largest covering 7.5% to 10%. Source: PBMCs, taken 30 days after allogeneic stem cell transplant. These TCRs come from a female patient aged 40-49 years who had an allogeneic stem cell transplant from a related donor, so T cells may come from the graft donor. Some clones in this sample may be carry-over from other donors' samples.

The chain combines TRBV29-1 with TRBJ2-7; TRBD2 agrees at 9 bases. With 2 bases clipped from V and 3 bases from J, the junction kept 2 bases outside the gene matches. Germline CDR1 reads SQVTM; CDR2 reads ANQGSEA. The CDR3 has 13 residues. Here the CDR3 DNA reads TGCAGCGTTGAAAGCGGGAGGCTCTACGAGCAGTACTTC. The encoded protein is CSVESGRLYEQYF.

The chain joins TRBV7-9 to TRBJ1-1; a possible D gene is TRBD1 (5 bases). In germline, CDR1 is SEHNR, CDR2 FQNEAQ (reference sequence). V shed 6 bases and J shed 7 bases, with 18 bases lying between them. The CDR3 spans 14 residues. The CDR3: CASSPAMGPGEAFF. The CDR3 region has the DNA TGTGCCAGCAGTCCCGCAATGGGGCCGGGTGAAGCTTTCTTT. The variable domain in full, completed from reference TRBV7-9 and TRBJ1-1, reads DTGVSQNPRHKITKRGQNVTFRCDPISEHNRLYWYRQTLGQGPEFLTYFQNEAQLEKSRLLSDRFSAERPKGSFSTLEIQRTEQGDSAMYLCASSPAMGPGEAFFGQGTRLTVV.

The CDR3 bases are TGCGCCAGCAGCCAAGATGCCTCGTCCCGGGGGGATACGCAGTATTTT. Translation: CASSQDASSRGDTQYF. The J gene is TRBJ2-3, the V gene TRBV4-3; the D gene is possibly TRBD2 (6 bases). Germline V lookup: CDR1 LGHNA, CDR2 YSLEER. This CDR3 comprises 16 residues. Trimming cost V 0 bases and J 6 bases, with 16 bases left between them.

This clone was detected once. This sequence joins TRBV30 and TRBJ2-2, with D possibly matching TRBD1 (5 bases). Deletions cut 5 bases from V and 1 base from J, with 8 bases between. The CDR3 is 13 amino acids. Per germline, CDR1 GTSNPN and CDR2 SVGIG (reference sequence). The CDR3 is CAWDGQNTGELFF. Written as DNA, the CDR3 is TGTGCCTGGGACGGACAGAACACCGGGGAGCTGTTTTTT.

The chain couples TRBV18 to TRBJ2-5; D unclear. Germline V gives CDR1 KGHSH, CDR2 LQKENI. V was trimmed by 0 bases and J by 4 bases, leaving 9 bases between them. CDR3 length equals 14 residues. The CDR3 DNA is TGTGCCAGCTCACCACCCGAGAAGGGAGAGACCCAGTACTTC. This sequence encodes CASSPPEKGETQYF. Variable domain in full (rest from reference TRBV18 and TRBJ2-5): NAGVMQNPRHLVRRRGQEARLRCSPMKGHSHVYWYRQLPEEGLKFMVYLQKENIIDESGMPKERFSAEFPKEGPSILRIQQVVRGDSAAYFCASSPPEKGETQYFGPGTRLLVL.

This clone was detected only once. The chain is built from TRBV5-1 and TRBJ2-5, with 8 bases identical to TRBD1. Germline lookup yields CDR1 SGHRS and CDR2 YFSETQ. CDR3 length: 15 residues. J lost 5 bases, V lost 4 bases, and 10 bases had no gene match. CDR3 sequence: CASSPTPGGIETQYF. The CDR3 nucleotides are TGCGCCAGCAGCCCAACCCCAGGGGGCATTGAGACCCAGTACTTC.

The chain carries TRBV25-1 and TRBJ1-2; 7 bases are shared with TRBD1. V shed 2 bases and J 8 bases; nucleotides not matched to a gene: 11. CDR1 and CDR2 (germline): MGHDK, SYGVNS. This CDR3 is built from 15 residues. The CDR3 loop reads CASSEDGDSPWGYTF. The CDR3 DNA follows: TGTGCCAGCAGTGAAGACGGGGACAGTCCGTGGGGCTACACCTTC.

In DNA form, the CDR3 reads TGTGCCAGCAGCTTAGTAGGGTTTGATCACTATGGCTACACCTTC. Its protein product is CASSLVGFDHYGYTF. The genes are TRBV7-9 and TRBJ1-2; D call uncertain. Looked up from germline, CDR1 is SEHNR and CDR2 is FQNEAQ (reference sequence). Trimming shortened V by 1 base and J by 3 bases, and 12 bases separated the two germline ends. The CDR3 totals 15 residues. Complete variable domain (other parts from reference TRBV7-9 and TRBJ1-2): DTGVSQNPRHKITKRGQNVTFRCDPISEHNRLYWYRQTLGQGPEFLTYFQNEAQLEKSRLLSDRFSAERPKGSFSTLEIQRTEQGDSAMYLCASSLVGFDHYGYTFGSGTRLTVV.

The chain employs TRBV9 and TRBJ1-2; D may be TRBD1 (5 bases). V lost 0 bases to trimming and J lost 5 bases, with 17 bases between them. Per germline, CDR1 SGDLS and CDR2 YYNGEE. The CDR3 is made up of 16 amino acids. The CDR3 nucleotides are TGTGCCAGCAGCGTAGAGAGTAGTGGGGGGAGGTATGGCTACACCTTC. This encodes CASSVESSGGRYGYTF.

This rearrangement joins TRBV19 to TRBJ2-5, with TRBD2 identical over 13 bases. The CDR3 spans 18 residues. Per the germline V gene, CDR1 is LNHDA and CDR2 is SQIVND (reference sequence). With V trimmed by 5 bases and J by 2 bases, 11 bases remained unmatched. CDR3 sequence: CASSSRGLAGTLQETQYF. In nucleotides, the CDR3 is TGTGCCAGTAGTTCGCGGGGACTAGCGGGAACCTTACAAGAGACCCAGTACTTC.

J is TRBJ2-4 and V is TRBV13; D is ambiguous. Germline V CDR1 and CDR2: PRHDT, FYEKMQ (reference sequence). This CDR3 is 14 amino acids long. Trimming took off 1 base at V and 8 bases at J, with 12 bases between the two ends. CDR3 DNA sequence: TGTGCCAGCAGCTTAGACAGATCGAGTTACATTCAGTACTTC. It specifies CASSLDRSSYIQYF.

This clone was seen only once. Here the CDR3 DNA reads TGTGCCTGGAGACAGGCAGAGTCGGTAGGAACACAGCCCCAGCATTTT. Its translation is CAWRQAESVGTQPQHF. The chain links TRBV30 to TRBJ1-5; a weak D match, TRBD1 (5 bases). Trimming stripped 3 bases from V and 7 bases from J, with 22 bases between. The V gene's germline CDR1 is GTSNPN and CDR2 SVGIG (reference sequence). CDR3 length: 16 amino acids.

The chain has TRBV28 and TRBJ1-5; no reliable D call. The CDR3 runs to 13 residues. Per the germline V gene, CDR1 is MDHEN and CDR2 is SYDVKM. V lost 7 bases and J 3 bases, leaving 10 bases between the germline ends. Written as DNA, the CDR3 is TGTGCCAGCATGGTAGTAGACAATCAGCCCCAGCATTTT. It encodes CASMVVDNQPQHF.

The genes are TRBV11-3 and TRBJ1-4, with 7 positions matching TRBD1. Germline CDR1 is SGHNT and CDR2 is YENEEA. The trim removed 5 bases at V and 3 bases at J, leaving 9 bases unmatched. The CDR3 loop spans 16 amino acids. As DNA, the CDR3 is TGTGCCAGCAGCACCCGTAGGGGGCCCCCTAATGAAAAACTGTTTTTT. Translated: CASSTRRGPPNEKLFF. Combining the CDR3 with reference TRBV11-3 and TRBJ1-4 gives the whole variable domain EAGVVQSPRYKIIEKKQPVAFWCNPISGHNTLYWYLQNLGQGPELLIRYENEEAVDDSQLPKDRFSAERLKGVDSTLKIQPAELGDSAVYLCASSTRRGPPNEKLFFGSGTQLSVL.

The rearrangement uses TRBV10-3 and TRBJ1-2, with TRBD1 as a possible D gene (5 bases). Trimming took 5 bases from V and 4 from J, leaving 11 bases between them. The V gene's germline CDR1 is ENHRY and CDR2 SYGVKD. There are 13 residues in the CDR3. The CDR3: CAISPGTGYGYTF. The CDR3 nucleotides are TGTGCCATCAGTCCCGGGACCGGCTATGGCTACACCTTC.

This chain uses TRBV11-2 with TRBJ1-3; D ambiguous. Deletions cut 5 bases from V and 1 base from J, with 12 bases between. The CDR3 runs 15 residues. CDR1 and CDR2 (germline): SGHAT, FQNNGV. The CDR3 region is CASSPGLASGNTIYF. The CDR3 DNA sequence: TGTGCCAGCAGCCCCGGCCTAGCGTCTGGAAACACCATATATTTT.